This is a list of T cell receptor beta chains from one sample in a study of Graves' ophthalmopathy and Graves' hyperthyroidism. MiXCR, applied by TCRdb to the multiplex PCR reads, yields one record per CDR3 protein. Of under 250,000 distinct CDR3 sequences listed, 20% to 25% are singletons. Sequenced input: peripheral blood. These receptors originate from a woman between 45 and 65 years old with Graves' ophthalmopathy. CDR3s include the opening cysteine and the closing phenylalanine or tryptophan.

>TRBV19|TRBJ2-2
CASRTTGGNTGELFF
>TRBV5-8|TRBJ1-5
CASSMDNLSNQPQHF
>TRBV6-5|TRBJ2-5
CASRSPDRGETQYF
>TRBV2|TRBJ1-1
CASSDGRLLLNTEAFF
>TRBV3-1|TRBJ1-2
CASSQGEHGDYGYTF
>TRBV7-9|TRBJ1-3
CASSPGKTGNTIYF
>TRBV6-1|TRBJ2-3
CASSRDSGTDTQYF
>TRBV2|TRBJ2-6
CATNWDSSGANVLTF
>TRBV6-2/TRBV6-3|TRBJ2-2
CASRLQGFDTGELFF
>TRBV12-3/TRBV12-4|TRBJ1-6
CASSLVNSPLHF
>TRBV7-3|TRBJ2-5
CASSLSGVNRETQYF
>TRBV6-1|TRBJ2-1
CASTLEAGARYNEQFF
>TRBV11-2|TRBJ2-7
CASSFRTSLHEQYF
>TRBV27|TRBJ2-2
CASSTYAGDTGELFF
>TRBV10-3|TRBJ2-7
CAISGRDGDEQYF
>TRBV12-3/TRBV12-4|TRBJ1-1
CASTRQGGLGTEAFF
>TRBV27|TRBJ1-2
CASSLSSGDYGYTF
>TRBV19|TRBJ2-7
CASSQGTGAHEQYF
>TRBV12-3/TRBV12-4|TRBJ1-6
CASSYRSSYNSPLHF
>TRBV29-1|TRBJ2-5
CSVVRTSDETQYF
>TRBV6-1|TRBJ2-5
CASSESGSPGETQYF
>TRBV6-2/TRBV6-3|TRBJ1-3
CASRPTKGGQGTSGNTIYF
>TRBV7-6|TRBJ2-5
CASSPTLETQYF
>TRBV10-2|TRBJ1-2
CASSSGQGALDGYTF
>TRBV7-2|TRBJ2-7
CASSLAGTSGRWDEQYF
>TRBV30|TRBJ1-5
CAWGGDRAQPQHF
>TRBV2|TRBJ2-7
CASSEATGSHEQYF
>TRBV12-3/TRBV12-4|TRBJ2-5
CASSLARPGTGFQETQYF
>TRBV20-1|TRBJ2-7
CSARVLQGLGHEQYF